A selection of T cell receptor beta chains follows, all from one sample in a study of T cell responses to AZD1222 COVID-19 vaccine. TCRdb's copy holds only in-frame clones and misses some; the assay was immunoSEQ multiplex PCR. The sample holds roughly 120,000 clones, 88% seen once. Sequences were derived from peripheral blood, sampled on day 0 of MenACWY control vaccination. The source is an adult in good health. The CDR3 runs from the conserved cysteine through the conserved F or W. Fields, in order: D gene, J gene, clone size, V gene, CDR3 protein, CDR3 DNA. The D gene is left open where the match is weak. Clone size, where shown, is once, few, many, or a class for clones that have expanded.

d_call: -
j_call: TRBJ2-7
clone_size: -
v_call: TRBV5-1
cdr3_aa: CASRPGHHVYEQYF
cdr3_nt: TGCGCCAGCAGGCCCGGACACCATGTCTACGAGCAGTACTTC

d_call: TRBD1
j_call: TRBJ1-1
clone_size: -
v_call: TRBV6-5
cdr3_aa: CASSYLRQGGEAFF
cdr3_nt: TGTGCCAGCAGTTACCTTCGACAGGGCGGAGAAGCTTTCTTT

d_call: TRBD1
j_call: TRBJ1-5
clone_size: -
v_call: TRBV2
cdr3_aa: CASSWDRGGSQPQHF
cdr3_nt: TGTGCCAGCTCCTGGGACAGGGGAGGTAGTCAGCCCCAGCATTTT

d_call: -
j_call: TRBJ2-1
clone_size: -
v_call: TRBV6-1
cdr3_aa: CASSEKWGQPSYNEQFF
cdr3_nt: TGTGCCAGCAGTGAAAAGTGGGGGCAGCCCTCCTACAATGAGCAGTTCTTC

d_call: -
j_call: TRBJ2-5
clone_size: once
v_call: TRBV6-5
cdr3_aa: CASSYGDSRRETQYF
cdr3_nt: TGTGCCAGCAGTTACGGGGACTCGAGACGAGAGACCCAGTACTTC

d_call: TRBD1
j_call: TRBJ1-1
clone_size: -
v_call: TRBV3-1/TRBV3-2
cdr3_aa: CASSLDRGAEAFF
cdr3_nt: TGTGCCAGCAGCCTGGACAGGGGGGCTGAAGCTTTCTTT

d_call: -
j_call: TRBJ2-6
clone_size: once
v_call: TRBV28
cdr3_aa: CASSPPIKGRISGANVLTF
cdr3_nt: TGTGCCAGCAGTCCCCCCATCAAGGGCCGAATCTCTGGGGCCAACGTCCTGACTTTC

d_call: -
j_call: TRBJ1-6
clone_size: -
v_call: TRBV6-2/TRBV6-3
cdr3_aa: CASSSVHPPRSPLHF
cdr3_nt: TGTGCCAGCAGTTCCGTGCATCCGCCAAGATCACCCCTCCACTTT

d_call: -
j_call: TRBJ1-6
clone_size: -
v_call: TRBV4-1
cdr3_aa: CASSQGQEGSPLHF
cdr3_nt: TGCGCCAGCAGCCAAGGCCAGGAGGGGTCACCCCTCCACTTT

d_call: TRBD1
j_call: TRBJ2-7
clone_size: -
v_call: TRBV3-1/TRBV3-2
cdr3_aa: CASSPYRTGLSEQYF
cdr3_nt: TGTGCCAGCAGCCCCTATAGGACAGGGTTAAGCGAGCAGTACTTC

d_call: -
j_call: TRBJ1-1
clone_size: -
v_call: TRBV5-4
cdr3_aa: CASTPESQTNTEAFF
cdr3_nt: TGTGCCAGCACCCCTGAGTCACAGACGAACACTGAAGCTTTCTTT

d_call: TRBD2
j_call: TRBJ2-1
clone_size: -
v_call: TRBV27
cdr3_aa: CASSLTRGLAETYNEQFF
cdr3_nt: TGTGCCAGCAGTCTTACTAGGGGACTAGCAGAGACCTACAATGAGCAGTTCTTC

d_call: TRBD1
j_call: TRBJ1-4
clone_size: -
v_call: TRBV16
cdr3_aa: CASSHPGQWNEKLFF
cdr3_nt: TGTGCCAGCAGCCACCCGGGACAGTGGAATGAAAAACTGTTTTTT

d_call: TRBD1
j_call: TRBJ1-2
clone_size: -
v_call: TRBV12-3/TRBV12-4
cdr3_aa: CASSGTGGSYTF
cdr3_nt: TGTGCCAGCAGCGGTACAGGGGGCAGCTACACCTTC

d_call: -
j_call: TRBJ1-1
clone_size: -
v_call: TRBV27
cdr3_aa: CASSSPPGFPNTEAFF
cdr3_nt: TGTGCCAGCAGTTCCCCCCCAGGGTTTCCGAACACTGAAGCTTTCTTT

d_call: TRBD1
j_call: TRBJ1-4
clone_size: -
v_call: TRBV7-9
cdr3_aa: CASSFPGQQKLFF
cdr3_nt: TGTGCCAGCAGCTTCCCGGGACAGCAAAAACTGTTTTTT

d_call: TRBD2
j_call: TRBJ2-7
clone_size: -
v_call: TRBV7-6
cdr3_aa: CASSARLAGGYEQYF
cdr3_nt: TGTGCCAGCAGCGCCCGACTAGCGGGAGGCTACGAGCAGTACTTC

d_call: TRBD1
j_call: TRBJ1-2
clone_size: -
v_call: TRBV5-4
cdr3_aa: CASSLGRLRGHGYTF
cdr3_nt: TGTGCCAGCAGCCTGGGGAGGCTCAGGGGGCATGGCTACACCTTC

d_call: -
j_call: TRBJ2-7
clone_size: once
v_call: TRBV11-2
cdr3_aa: CASSSGILRSYEQYF
cdr3_nt: TGTGCCAGCAGCTCAGGTATCCTCCGCTCCTACGAGCAGTACTTC

d_call: TRBD1
j_call: TRBJ2-7
clone_size: -
v_call: TRBV19
cdr3_aa: CASSRAGTGAYEQYF
cdr3_nt: TGTGCCAGTAGTCGTGCCGGGACAGGAGCCTACGAGCAGTACTTC

d_call: TRBD1
j_call: TRBJ1-1
clone_size: once
v_call: TRBV27
cdr3_aa: CASRGTGWNTEAFF
cdr3_nt: TGTGCCAGCAGAGGGACAGGGTGGAACACTGAAGCTTTCTTT

d_call: -
j_call: TRBJ1-5
clone_size: -
v_call: TRBV6-5
cdr3_aa: CASMRGENQPQHF
cdr3_nt: TGTGCCAGCATGCGGGGGGAAAATCAGCCCCAGCATTTT

d_call: -
j_call: TRBJ1-2
clone_size: few
v_call: TRBV5-1
cdr3_aa: CASSFDSPEGYTF
cdr3_nt: TGCGCCAGCAGCTTCGACAGCCCGGAGGGCTACACCTTC

d_call: TRBD1
j_call: TRBJ2-2
clone_size: -
v_call: TRBV24-1
cdr3_aa: CATSDVGTGKAGELFF
cdr3_nt: TGTGCCACCAGTGATGTCGGGACAGGGAAGGCCGGGGAGCTGTTTTTT

d_call: TRBD1
j_call: TRBJ1-4
clone_size: -
v_call: TRBV5-1
cdr3_aa: CASSYQGAGEKLFF
cdr3_nt: TGCGCCAGCAGCTATCAGGGGGCAGGGGAAAAACTGTTTTTT

d_call: TRBD1
j_call: TRBJ2-5
clone_size: -
v_call: TRBV7-9
cdr3_aa: CASSPPGQVFQETQYF
cdr3_nt: TGTGCCAGCAGCCCTCCGGGACAGGTATTTCAAGAGACCCAGTACTTC